Detailed here is one T cell receptor beta chain. Its target is not known. Peripheral blood came from all dose cohorts at three timepoints. The sample comes from a study of OX40 agonist ivuxolimab in advanced cancers. On the study more broadly: While on treatment, patients had intravenous ivuxolimab at 0.01 to 10 mg/kg every 2 weeks. Dose-escalation cases comprised hepatocellular carcinoma, melanoma, renal cell or head and neck cancer.

General study points: Researchers did not establish what antigens the expanded peripheral T cells target.

Some clones are missing from TCRdb's copy, which holds only in-frame ones; the method was immunoSEQ multiplex PCR. The sample records roughly 58,000 clones, about 93% being singletons. Trimming removed 4 bases at V and 0 bases at J, with 13 bases between. Per germline, CDR1 MNHEY and CDR2 SVGAGI. The CDR3 loop spans 15 amino acids. The V and J genes are TRBV6-5 and TRBJ2-7; D gene unclear. The TCR comes from an adult with an advanced solid tumor such as melanoma, head and neck, liver or kidney cancer. Material: CD4+ or CD8+ T cells sorted from blood, obtained in a trial of the OX40 agonist ivuxolimab. The CDR3, as DNA: TGTGCCAGCAGTTTTACATCCCGGAGCTCCTACGAGCAGTACTTC. It yields the protein CASSFTSRSSYEQYF.